This paragraph reports one T cell receptor beta chain. The data stem from a study of blood T cell repertoires in COVID-19. Overall study: The samples span acute and convalescent COVID-19 from the United States, Italy and Spain. T cells, B-cell-depleted T cells, or PBMCs provided the cDNA or gDNA that served as material.

Germline-derived CDR1 and CDR2 are LNHDA and SQIVND (reference sequence). This CDR3 region has 15 residues. With 3 bases removed from V and 5 bases from J, the gap between germline ends came to 13 bases. How the authors handled the data: By means of reference gene primer amplification, nucleated cell counts were estimated. Produced via immunoSEQ multiplex PCR; TCRdb's table is partial and in-frame only. V, J and clone size derive from that table, while D and trimming were established from the DNA sequence. The data show a few hundred thousand clones, 70% to 85% seen once. The source is a human donor in a cohort sampled during active COVID-19. The chain carries TRBV19 and TRBJ2-2; D not resolved. The material sequenced was peripheral blood. Here the CDR3 reads CASSMSLVLTGELFF. The CDR3 DNA follows: TGTGCCAGTAGTATGAGTCTAGTTCTAACCGGGGAGCTGTTTTTT.